These 2 T cell receptor beta chains were sequenced from one sample in a study of beta chain features in type 1 diabetes. No antigen has been assigned to these receptors. Expressed TCRB transcripts were sequenced because the isolated RNA had all been reverse transcribed beforehand. Sequencing was performed with immunoSEQ multiplex PCR; in TCRdb, only in-frame clones are kept and a portion is missing. The table has a few hundred thousand clones, roughly 13% seen once. General study findings and limits: People with Type 1 diabetes carried modestly yet significantly shorter TCRB CDR3s in all four CD4+ subsets.

Sequencing was carried out using naive CD4+ T cells from blood. The receptor source for this set is a woman between 18 and 29 years old with type 1 diabetes.

This clone showed up just a few times. The rearrangement links TRBV10-3 to TRBJ1-2; 7 bases fit TRBD1. The V segment lost 2 bases and the J segment 3 bases; nucleotides outside the gene matches: 3. Germline lookup yields CDR1 ENHRY and CDR2 SYGVKD. This CDR3 has 14 amino acids. The CDR3 here is CAISEGTDYYGYTF. The DNA of the CDR3 is TGTGCCATCAGTGAGGGGACAGACTACTATGGCTACACCTTC.

This clone was seen a handful of times. V usage is TRBV14 and J usage is TRBJ2-1; 13 bases are a match to TRBD2. The ends lost 4 bases at V and 9 bases at J; junction bases unmatched: 9. Germline V gene lookup returns CDR1 SGHDN and CDR2 FVKESK. This CDR3 comprises 16 residues. CDR3 residues: CASSLPLAGGEGEQFF. The CDR3 bases are TGTGCCAGCAGCCTACCACTAGCGGGAGGGGAAGGTGAGCAGTTCTTC.